Below, 26 T cell receptor beta chains from the same sample are listed, as sequenced in a study of T cells in Graves' hyperthyroidism and ophthalmopathy. Regions amplified from RNA transcripts were the TCR beta CDR3 regions. Initially, a first-round RT-PCR of the TCR CDR3 employed the HTBI primer set. TCRdb used MiXCR to reprocess the multiplex PCR reads, holding one entry per CDR3 protein. The profile covers around 300,000 distinct CDR3 sequences, with approximately 14% appearing a single time and just under 25% taken by the ten largest. Sequenced material: blood. Receptors were obtained from a woman in her twenties or thirties with Graves' hyperthyroidism.

Concerning this clonotype: An end of the junction differs from the germline gene, which may be a read error. The chain combines TRBV12-3 or TRBV12-4 with TRBJ2-1; D gene uncertain. The CDR3 is 15 amino acids. CDR3 loop: CASSLYGSSCNEQFF. CDR3 DNA sequence: TGTGCCAGCAGTTTATACGGAAGCTCCTGCAATGAGCAGTTCTTC.

This clonotype was observed many times. The chain employs TRBV28 and TRBJ2-5; perhaps TRBD1 as D (5 bases). This CDR3 is 14 amino acids long. The V gene lost 7 bases and the J gene lost 5 bases, with 17 bases spanning the gap. The germline gives CDR1 MDHEN, CDR2 SYDVKM. The CDR3 spells CASIPRAVGETQYF. CDR3 in DNA: TGTGCCAGCATTCCCAGGGCCGTTGGGGAGACCCAGTACTTC.

This chain links TRBV20-1 with TRBJ2-7, with 8 bases fitting TRBD1. Trimming cost V 0 bases and J 7 bases; bases outside gene matches: 2. The germline gives CDR1 DFQATT, CDR2 SNEGSKA (reference sequence). The CDR3 runs 12 residues. CDR3 sequence reads: CSARDGDREQYF. As DNA, the CDR3 is TGCAGTGCTAGAGATGGGGACAGGGAGCAGTACTTC.

The V call is TRBV20-1, the J call TRBJ2-5; D remains ambiguous. With 7 bases removed from V and 4 bases from J, the gap between germline ends came to 13 bases. The CDR3 extends over 12 amino acids. Germline V gene lookup returns CDR1 DFQATT and CDR2 SNEGSKA (reference sequence). The CDR3: CSGSGPIETQYF. The CDR3 DNA reads TGCAGTGGGTCCGGACCGATAGAGACCCAGTACTTC.

The chain joins TRBV6-2 or TRBV6-3 to TRBJ2-2, with 14 bases identical to TRBD2. Trimming cost V 6 bases and J 3 bases; bases outside gene matches: 6. This CDR3 is 17 amino acids long. CDR1 is MNHEY and CDR2 is SVGEGT in the germline V gene. The CDR3 DNA is TGTGCCAGCAGATTGACTAGCGGGAGGGCCGACACCGGGGAGCTGTTTTTT. Translating gives CASRLTSGRADTGELFF.

On this clonotype: A much larger clone lies one base from this, so it may be a read error. The chain uses TRBV7-9 and TRBJ2-7, with a weak D call TRBD2 (6 bases). The germline V gene has CDR1 SEHNR and CDR2 FQNEAQ (reference sequence). This CDR3 contains 15 residues. The DNA of the CDR3 is TGTGCCAGCAGCTTATTCCGGGGGAATAACTACGATCAGTACTTC. Protein: CASSLFRGNNYDQYF.

This chain links TRBV20-1 with TRBJ2-3; TRBD2 matches 10 bases. V dropped 4 bases and J dropped 2; count of bases not matched to a gene: 12. CDR3 length equals 17 residues. Germline V CDR1 and CDR2: DFQATT, SNEGSKA (reference sequence). CDR3 sequence: CSATQTWTSGDTDTQYF. CDR3 bases: TGCAGTGCTACCCAAACTTGGACTAGCGGAGACACAGATACGCAGTATTTT.

The chain joins TRBV24-1 to TRBJ2-5; 11 bases fit TRBD2. The CDR3 extends over 15 amino acids. The trim removed 3 bases at V and 4 bases at J, leaving 3 bases unmatched. The germline CDR1 and CDR2 sequences are KGHDR and SFDVKD. This CDR3 reads CATSDLLAGVETQYF. In DNA form, the CDR3 reads TGTGCCACCAGTGATCTACTAGCGGGAGTAGAGACCCAGTACTTC.

This clonotype was seen many times. The chain has TRBV20-1 and TRBJ2-4; possibly TRBD2 for D (5 bases). Trimming removed 3 bases from V and 7 bases from J, with 10 bases in between. This CDR3 has 12 residues. Germline CDR1 is DFQATT and CDR2 is SNEGSKA (reference sequence). CDR3: CSARPGENIQYF. In DNA, the CDR3 is TGCAGTGCTAGGCCCGGGGAGAACATTCAGTACTTC.

The chain employs TRBV5-4 and TRBJ2-2; TRBD2 agrees at 7 bases. CDR1 is SGHNT, CDR2 YYREEE, per germline (reference sequence). Losses at the gene ends were 5 bases for V and 2 bases for J; bases not matched to a gene: 9. This CDR3 has 16 amino acids. The CDR3 DNA is TGTGCCAGCAGACCGGCCGGACTAGTCAACACCGGGGAGCTGTTTTTT. It is translated as CASRPAGLVNTGELFF.

The rearrangement uses TRBV30 and TRBJ1-6; the D gene is possibly TRBD1 (5 bases). Looked up from germline, CDR1 is GTSNPN and CDR2 is SVGIG (reference sequence). The CDR3 is made up of 12 amino acids. Trimming left V 5 bases short and J 9 bases short, with 11 bases between. The CDR3 sequence is CAWSGIGSPLHF. The CDR3 nucleotides read TGTGCCTGGTCAGGGATCGGTTCACCCCTCCACTTT.

The sample holds one count of this clonotype. Mismatch with germline at one junction end may stem from a read error. V and J are TRBV19 and TRBJ1-5; D is uncertain. The germline CDR1 and CDR2 sequences are LNHDA and SQIVND (reference sequence). The CDR3 runs to 12 residues. The CDR3 DNA reads as TGTGCCAGTGGGCAGATTAATCAGCCCCGGCATTTT. Its protein is CASGQINQPRHF.

In its sample, this clonotype was seen a few times. The genes are TRBV7-8 and TRBJ1-4, with D perhaps TRBD1 (6 bases). The V end was cut by 1 base, the J end by 10 bases, with 16 bases between. The CDR3 length is 15 residues. Germline CDR1 and CDR2: SGHVS and FQNEAQ. Written as DNA, the CDR3 is TGTGCCAGCAGCTTAGACACAGGGTCGGTTTCAAAACTGTTTTTT. Translated, it gives CASSLDTGSVSKLFF.

This clonotype was detected many times. The chain employs TRBV6-1 and TRBJ2-7; D might be TRBD1 or TRBD2, each matching 6 bases. The CDR3 runs to 15 residues. The germline V gene encodes CDR1 MNHNS and CDR2 SASEGT. V dropped 6 bases and J dropped 3 bases, with 18 bases sitting between them. The chain's CDR3 is CASRGPERGDYEQYF. The CDR3 DNA reads TGTGCCAGCAGGGGCCCGGAAAGGGGGGACTACGAGCAGTACTTC.

This clonotype was counted a few times. A clone one base away is much larger, so this may be a read error. The chain has TRBV14 and TRBJ2-1, with D possibly matching TRBD1 (6 bases). V was clipped by 4 bases and J by 8 bases, with 9 bases between them. This CDR3 has 12 amino acids. Germline V gives CDR1 SGHDN, CDR2 FVKESK. CDR3 nucleotide sequence: TGTGCCAGCAGCCCACAGGGTTATGAGCAGTTCTTC. Its protein is CASSPQGYEQFF.

Many counts were recorded for this clonotype. The CDR3 DNA follows: TGCGCCAGCAGCTTGACGGGAGCCGGGGAGCTGTTTTTT. As protein: CASSLTGAGELFF. The chain couples TRBV5-1 to TRBJ2-2; perhaps TRBD2 as D (6 bases). CDR1 and CDR2 from the germline V gene are SGHRS and YFSETQ. Trimming cost V 1 base and J 6 bases, with 7 bases left between them. The CDR3 runs to 13 residues.

This chain joins TRBV19 and TRBJ1-5; 7 bases agree with TRBD1. The CDR3 contains 13 residues. Germline V gene lookup returns CDR1 LNHDA and CDR2 SQIVND (reference sequence). The ends lost 6 bases at V and 5 bases at J; junction bases unmatched: 4. CDR3 in amino acids: CASRATGDQPQHF. The CDR3 region has the DNA TGTGCCAGTAGAGCTACAGGGGATCAGCCCCAGCATTTT.

On this clonotype: Lacking the conserved final phenylalanine or tryptophan, this CDR3 likely reflects a read error. The chain recombines TRBV12-3 or TRBV12-4 with TRBJ2-1; 8 nucleotides align to TRBD2. The CDR3 contains 19 residues. The chain's CDR3 is CASSLRAEYRTSPYNEQFL. The CDR3 coding sequence is TGCGCCAGCAGTTTACGCGCCGAATACCGGACTAGCCCCTACAATGAGCAGTTCCTC.

This clonotype was found many times. The CDR3 is CASSTLNRDSGGEQFF. CDR3 nucleotide sequence: TGCGCCAGCAGCACACTTAACCGGGACAGCGGAGGTGAGCAGTTCTTC. The genes are TRBV5-1 and TRBJ2-1; 7 bases align to TRBD1. Germline CDR1 reads SGHRS; CDR2 reads YFSETQ. V shed 4 bases and J 9 bases; nucleotides not matched to a gene: 16. There are 16 residues in the CDR3.

In this sample, this clonotype turned up a few times. The gene calls are TRBV5-1 and TRBJ2-7; TRBD1 matches 9 bases. The V and J ends lost 1 base and 4 bases, in that order; junction bases with no gene match: 6. CDR1 is SGHRS, CDR2 YFSETQ, per germline. The CDR3 extends over 15 amino acids. The CDR3 DNA reads as TGCGCCAGCAGCTTGTCGGGGACAGGGCGGTACGAGCAGTACTTC. Protein sequence: CASSLSGTGRYEQYF.

This clonotype occurred many times. The genes are TRBV19 and TRBJ2-1, with TRBD2 identical over 16 bases. The germline gives CDR1 LNHDA, CDR2 SQIVND (reference sequence). Trimming removed 3 bases from V and 3 bases from J; junction bases left unmatched: 8. The CDR3 covers 19 residues. The CDR3 here is CASSMLGGLAGGSYNEQFF. The CDR3 DNA reads as TGTGCCAGTAGTATGCTAGGGGGACTAGCGGGAGGGAGCTACAATGAGCAGTTCTTC.

This clonotype was observed many times. The V call is TRBV11-2, the J call TRBJ2-7, with D perhaps TRBD1 (5 bases). Trimming removed 5 bases from V and 6 bases from J, with 20 bases in between. Germline CDR1 SGHAT, CDR2 FQNNGV. CDR3 length: 15 amino acids. CDR3 nucleotides: TGTGCCAGCAGCCAACTTCTAGGGGCTGGGCGCGAGCAGTACTTC. Its protein is CASSQLLGAGREQYF. Based on the CDR3 plus reference TRBV11-2 and TRBJ2-7, the full variable domain is EAGVAQSPRYKIIEKRQSVAFWCNPISGHATLYWYQQILGQGPKLLIQFQNNGVVDDSQLPKDRFSAERLKGVDSTLKIQPAKLEDSAVYLCASSQLLGAGREQYFGPGTRLTVT.

The rearrangement links TRBV20-1 to TRBJ1-2; 10 positions agree with TRBD1. The CDR3 loop spans 16 amino acids. V lost 3 bases, J lost 1 base, and 8 bases stayed unmatched. Germline loops: CDR1 DFQATT, CDR2 SNEGSKA (reference sequence). The CDR3 DNA reads as TGCAGTGCTAGGGACGGGACAGGGGCGAATAACTATGGCTACACCTTC. Translating it yields CSARDGTGANNYGYTF.

This chain links TRBV5-5 with TRBJ1-5, with 9 bases fitting TRBD1. CDR1 is SGHKS and CDR2 is YYEKEE in the germline V gene (reference sequence). V dropped 0 bases and J dropped 9; count of bases not matched to a gene: 7. The CDR3 is made up of 15 amino acids. CDR3 nucleotide sequence: TGTGCCAGCAGCTTGGGACAGGGGGGCATCGGGCCCCAGCATTTT. Translated: CASSLGQGGIGPQHF.

Turning to this clonotype: With a much larger clone just one base away, this may be a read error. V and J are TRBV12-3 or TRBV12-4 and TRBJ1-2; possible D gene TRBD1, 5 bases. The CDR3 has 14 amino acids. CDR3 coding DNA: TGTGCCGGCAGTTCAGACAGCATAAACTATGGCTACACCTTC. It translates to CAGSSDSINYGYTF.

This clonotype showed up many times. The rearrangement joins TRBV10-2 to TRBJ1-1; 9 bases map to TRBD1. The CDR3 contains 12 residues. Germline CDR1 and CDR2: WSHSY and SAAADI. After removal of 8 bases from V and 5 bases from J, the junction contained 3 bases not matched to a gene. The DNA of the CDR3 is TGCGCCAGCGGACAGGGGCGTACTGAAGCTTTCTTT. Translation: CASGQGRTEAFF.